Given below is one TCR beta chain in context. Study processing details: It was from reference gene primer amplification that nucleated cell counts were estimated. TCRdb keeps only in-frame clones here, not all; method: immunoSEQ multiplex PCR. Clonal size and the V and J genes are those of that table, whereas D and trimming came from the DNA. The profile shows roughly 100,000 clones, around 84% of them singletons. The sample comes from a study of blood T cell repertoires in COVID-19. Background on the study: Sites across the United States, Italy and Spain contributed samples from acute and convalescent COVID-19.

The source is a man between 70 and 80 years old with active or convalescent COVID-19. The sequencing sample was made of peripheral blood.

CDR3 in amino acids: CASSQDRVSYNEQFF. In DNA form, the CDR3 reads TGTGCCAGCAGCCAAGACAGGGTGTCCTACAATGAGCAGTTCTTC. The chain has TRBV7-9 and TRBJ2-1; 7 bases fit TRBD1. Germline values: CDR1 SEHNR, CDR2 FQNEAQ (reference sequence). The CDR3 sequence is 15 residues long. Unmatched junction bases numbered 5, after V lost 5 bases and J lost 1 base.